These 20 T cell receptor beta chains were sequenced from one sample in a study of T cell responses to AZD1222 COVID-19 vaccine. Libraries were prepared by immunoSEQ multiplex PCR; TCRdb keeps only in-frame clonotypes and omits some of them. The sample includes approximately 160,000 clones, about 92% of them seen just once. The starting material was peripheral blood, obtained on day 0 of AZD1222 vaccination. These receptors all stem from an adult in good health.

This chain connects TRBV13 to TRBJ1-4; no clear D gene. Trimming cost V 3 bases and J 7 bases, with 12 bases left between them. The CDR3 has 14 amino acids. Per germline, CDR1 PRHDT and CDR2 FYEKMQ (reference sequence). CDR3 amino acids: CASSFWMGGEKLFF. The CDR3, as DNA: TGTGCCAGCAGCTTTTGGATGGGTGGTGAAAAACTGTTTTTT.

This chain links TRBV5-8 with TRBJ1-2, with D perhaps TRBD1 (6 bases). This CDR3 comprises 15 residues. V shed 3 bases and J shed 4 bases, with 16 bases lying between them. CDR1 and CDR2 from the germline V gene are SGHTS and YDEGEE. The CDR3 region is CASSYGQLISYGYTF. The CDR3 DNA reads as TGTGCCAGCAGCTACGGACAGCTTATTTCCTATGGCTACACCTTC.

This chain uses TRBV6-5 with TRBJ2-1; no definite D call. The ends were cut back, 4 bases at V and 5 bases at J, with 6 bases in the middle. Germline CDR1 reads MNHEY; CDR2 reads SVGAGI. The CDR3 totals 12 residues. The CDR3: CASSSLDNEQFF. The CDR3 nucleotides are TGTGCCAGCAGTTCCCTAGACAATGAGCAGTTCTTC.

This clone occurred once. CDR3 in amino acids: CASSSTSGGHNEQFF. CDR3 sequence (DNA): TGTGCCAGCAGTTCGACTAGCGGGGGCCACAATGAGCAGTTCTTC. The chain carries TRBV7-2 and TRBJ2-1; 12 nucleotides align to TRBD2. Looked up from germline, CDR1 is SGHTA and CDR2 is FQGNSA. The trim removed 6 bases at V and 5 bases at J, leaving 5 bases unmatched. This CDR3 spans 15 amino acids.

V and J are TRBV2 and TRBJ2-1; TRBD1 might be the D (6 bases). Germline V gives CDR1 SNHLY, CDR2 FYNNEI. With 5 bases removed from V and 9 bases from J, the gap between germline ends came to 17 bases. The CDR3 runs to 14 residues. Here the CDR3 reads CASSLSESRGEQFF. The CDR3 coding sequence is TGTGCCAGCAGTCTCAGCGAAAGCAGGGGTGAGCAGTTCTTC.

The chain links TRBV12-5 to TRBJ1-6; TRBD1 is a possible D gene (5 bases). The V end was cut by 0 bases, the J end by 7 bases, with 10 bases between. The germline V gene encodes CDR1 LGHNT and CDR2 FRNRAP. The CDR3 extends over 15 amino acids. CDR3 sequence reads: CASGLVQGVNSPLHF. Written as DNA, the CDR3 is TGTGCTAGTGGTTTGGTCCAGGGAGTAAATTCACCCCTCCACTTT.

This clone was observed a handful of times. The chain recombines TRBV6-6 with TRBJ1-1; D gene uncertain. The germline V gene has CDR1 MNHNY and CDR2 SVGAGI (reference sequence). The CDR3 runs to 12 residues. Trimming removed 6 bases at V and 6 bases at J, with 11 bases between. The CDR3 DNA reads TGTGCCAGCAGCCACACCGGGTCTGAAGCTTTCTTT. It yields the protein CASSHTGSEAFF.

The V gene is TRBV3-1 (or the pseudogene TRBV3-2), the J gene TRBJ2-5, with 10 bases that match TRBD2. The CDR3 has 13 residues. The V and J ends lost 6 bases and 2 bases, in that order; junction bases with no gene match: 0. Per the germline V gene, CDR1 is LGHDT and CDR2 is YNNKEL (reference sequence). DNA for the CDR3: TGTGCCAGCAGACTAGCGGGACAAGAGACCCAGTACTTC. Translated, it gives CASRLAGQETQYF.

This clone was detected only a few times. In DNA, the CDR3 is TGTGCCAGCAGCCGTGGGTGGGAGGCTGAAGCTTTCTTT. Protein product: CASSRGWEAEAFF. This sequence joins TRBV3-1 (or the pseudogene TRBV3-2) and TRBJ1-1; D is undetermined. The length of the CDR3 is 13 residues. V lost 4 bases and J 6 bases, leaving 12 bases between the germline ends. Germline loops: CDR1 LGHDT, CDR2 YNNKEL (reference sequence).

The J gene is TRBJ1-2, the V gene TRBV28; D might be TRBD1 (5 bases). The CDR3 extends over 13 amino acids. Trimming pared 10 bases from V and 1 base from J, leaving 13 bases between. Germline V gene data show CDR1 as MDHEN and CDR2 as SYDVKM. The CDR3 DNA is TGTGCCACAACCCGGGGGTATAACTATGGCTACACCTTC. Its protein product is CATTRGYNYGYTF.

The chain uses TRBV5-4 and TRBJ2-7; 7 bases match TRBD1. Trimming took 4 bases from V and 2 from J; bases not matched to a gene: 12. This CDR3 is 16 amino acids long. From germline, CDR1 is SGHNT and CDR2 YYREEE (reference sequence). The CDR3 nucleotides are TGTGCCAGCAGCCCAGAGGGGGCAGAGCTAACCTACGAGCAGTACTTC. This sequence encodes CASSPEGAELTYEQYF.

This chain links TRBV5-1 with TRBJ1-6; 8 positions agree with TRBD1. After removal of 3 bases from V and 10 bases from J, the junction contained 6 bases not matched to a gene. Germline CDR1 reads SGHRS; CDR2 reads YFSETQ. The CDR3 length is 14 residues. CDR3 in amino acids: CASSSDRVGSPLHF. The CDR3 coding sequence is TGCGCCAGCAGCTCGGACAGGGTGGGATCACCCCTCCACTTT.

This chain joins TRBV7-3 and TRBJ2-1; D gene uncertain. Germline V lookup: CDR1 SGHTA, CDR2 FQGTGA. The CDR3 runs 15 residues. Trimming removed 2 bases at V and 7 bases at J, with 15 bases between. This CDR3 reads CASSLVFQVWNEQFF. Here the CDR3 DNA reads TGTGCCAGCAGCTTAGTATTCCAGGTATGGAATGAGCAGTTCTTC.

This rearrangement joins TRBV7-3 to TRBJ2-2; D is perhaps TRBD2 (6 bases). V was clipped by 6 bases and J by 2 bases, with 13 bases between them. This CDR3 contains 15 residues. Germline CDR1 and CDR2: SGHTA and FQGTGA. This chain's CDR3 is CASRRDSRNTGELFF. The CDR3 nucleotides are TGTGCCAGCAGGCGGGATTCCCGTAACACCGGGGAGCTGTTTTTT. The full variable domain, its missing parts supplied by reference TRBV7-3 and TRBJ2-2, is GAGVSQTPSNKVTEKGKYVELRCDPISGHTALYWYRQSLGQGPEFLIYFQGTGAADDSGLPNDRFFAVRPEGSVSTLKIQRTERGDSAVYLCASRRDSRNTGELFFGEGSRLTVL.

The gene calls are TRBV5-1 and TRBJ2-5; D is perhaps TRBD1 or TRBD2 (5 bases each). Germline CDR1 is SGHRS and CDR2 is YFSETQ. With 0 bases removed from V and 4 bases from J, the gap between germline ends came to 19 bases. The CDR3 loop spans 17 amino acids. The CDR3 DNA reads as TGCGCCAGCAGCTTGGGGTCCGGCAGGGCCGGAGGAGAGACCCAGTACTTC. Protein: CASSLGSGRAGGETQYF.

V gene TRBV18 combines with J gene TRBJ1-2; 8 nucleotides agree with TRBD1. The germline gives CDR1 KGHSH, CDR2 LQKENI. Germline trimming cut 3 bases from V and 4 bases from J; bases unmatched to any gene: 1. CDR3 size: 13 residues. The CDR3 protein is CASSPGQGYGYTF. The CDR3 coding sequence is TGTGCCAGCTCACCTGGACAGGGCTATGGCTACACCTTC.

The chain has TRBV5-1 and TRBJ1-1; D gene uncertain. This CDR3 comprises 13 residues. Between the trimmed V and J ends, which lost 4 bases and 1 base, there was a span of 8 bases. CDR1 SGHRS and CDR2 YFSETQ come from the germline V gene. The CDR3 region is CASSQTENTEAFF. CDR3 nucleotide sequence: TGCGCCAGCAGCCAAACAGAGAACACTGAAGCTTTCTTT.

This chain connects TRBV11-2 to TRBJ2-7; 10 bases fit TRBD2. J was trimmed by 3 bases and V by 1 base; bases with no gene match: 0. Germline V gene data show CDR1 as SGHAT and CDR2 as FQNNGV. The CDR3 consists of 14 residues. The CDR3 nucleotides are TGTGCCAGCAGCTTAGCTAGCGGGGGCTACGAGCAGTACTTC. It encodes CASSLASGGYEQYF.

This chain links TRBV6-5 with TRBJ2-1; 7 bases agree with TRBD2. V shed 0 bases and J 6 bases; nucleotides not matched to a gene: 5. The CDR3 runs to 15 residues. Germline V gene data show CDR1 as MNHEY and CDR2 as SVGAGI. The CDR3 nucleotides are TGTGCCAGCAGTTACTCCAGCGGGGCTTCCAATGAGCAGTTCTTC. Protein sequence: CASSYSSGASNEQFF.

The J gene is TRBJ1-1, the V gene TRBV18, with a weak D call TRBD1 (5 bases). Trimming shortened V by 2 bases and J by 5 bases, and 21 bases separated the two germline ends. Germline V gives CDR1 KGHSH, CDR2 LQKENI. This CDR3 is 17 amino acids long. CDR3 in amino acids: CASSPSPGTSLGTEAFF. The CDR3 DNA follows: TGTGCCAGCTCACCAAGTCCCGGGACGTCTCTGGGGACTGAAGCTTTCTTT.